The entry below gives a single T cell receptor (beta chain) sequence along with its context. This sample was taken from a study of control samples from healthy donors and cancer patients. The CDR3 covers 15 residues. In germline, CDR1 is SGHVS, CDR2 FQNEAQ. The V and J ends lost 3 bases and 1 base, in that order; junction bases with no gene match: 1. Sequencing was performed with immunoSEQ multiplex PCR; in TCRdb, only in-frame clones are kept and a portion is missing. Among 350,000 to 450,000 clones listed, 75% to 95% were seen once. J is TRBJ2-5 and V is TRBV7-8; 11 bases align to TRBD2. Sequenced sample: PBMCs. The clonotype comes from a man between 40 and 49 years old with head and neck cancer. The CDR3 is CASSFTSGGQETQYF. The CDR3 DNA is TGTGCCAGCAGCTTCACTAGCGGGGGCCAAGAGACCCAGTACTTC.